This T cell receptor beta chain was sequenced in a study of human T cells and chemical hapten exposure. Study-wide results and caveats: Sensitizing with DPC caused no change in TCRs above 1 in 1000 frequency.

TCRdb independently ran MiXCR on the RACE reads; one entry per CDR3 protein. The repertoire includes 70,000 to 95,000 distinct CDR3 sequences, about 8.6% of them detected once, and 1.5% to 2% sits in the top ten. Comment on this clonotype: Its specificity is not known.

Time point indicated: healthy volunteer bleed at 6 weeks. Whole blood that had not been fractionated was the source of extracted total RNA. Sequenced sample: whole blood. The receptor comes from a female donor in good health. Some clones in this sample may be carry-over from other donors' samples.

This chain's CDR3 is CASTFSGGLPSDTQYF. CDR3 DNA: TGTGCCAGCACCTTTAGCGGGGGCCTACCTAGCGATACGCAGTATTTT. The chain combines TRBV27 with TRBJ2-3; 9 bases align to TRBD2. V gave up 7 bases and J gave up 6 bases; unmatched junction bases: 14. This CDR3 contains 16 residues. Germline CDR1 reads MNHEY; CDR2 reads SMNVEV (reference sequence).